Described below is a single T cell receptor beta chain sequence and its context. This specimen belongs to a study of T-cell memory formation after mild COVID-19. The CDR3 consists of 13 residues. The V end lost 6 bases, the J end lost 6 bases, and 14 bases lay between the germline ends. In TCRdb, the 5' RACE reads were re-called with MiXCR into one record per CDR3 protein. This table has about 400,000 distinct CDR3 sequences, 20% to 30% appearing once. Sequences were obtained from PBMCs or a T cell subset sorted from them (not recorded which). V gene TRBV12-3 or TRBV12-4 combines with J gene TRBJ1-1, with D possibly being TRBD1 (6 bases). This TCR derives from an adult woman who had mild COVID-19 (a few samples of this study predate the infection). Cell type and time point are not known. The CDR3 region is CASRKTRGSEAFF. CDR3 bases: TGTGCCAGCAGGAAAACCAGGGGTTCTGAAGCTTTCTTT.